Each of the 15 T cell receptor beta chains below was sequenced from the same sample in a study of post-analysis software for immune sequencing data. Study-wide points: Included in a set of roughly five TRBV segments more frequent in patients than controls were TRBV5-6, TRBV5-1 and TRBV20-1.

No antigen has been assigned to these receptors. Incorporated into the TCR beta cDNA libraries were unique molecular identifiers, which served to reduce PCR and sequencing biases. TCRdb independently ran MiXCR on the PCR reads; one entry per CDR3 protein. The profile shows fewer than 900,000 distinct CDR3 sequences, 40% to 55% of them singletons. Sequenced material: blood. The receptors here all came from a girl between 5 and 17 years old with multiple sclerosis.

This chain joins TRBV6-5 and TRBJ1-1; no reliable D call. Per germline, CDR1 MNHEY and CDR2 SVGAGI. V was cut by 2 bases and J by 0 bases, with 7 bases left in between. This CDR3 has 14 residues. Written as DNA, the CDR3 is TGTGCCAGCAGTTACCGCGCAGTGAACACTGAAGCTTTCTTT. Protein: CASSYRAVNTEAFF.

The chain combines TRBV6-4 with TRBJ2-7; D is uncertain. Trimming took off 10 bases at V and 7 bases at J, with 20 bases between the two ends. This CDR3 is 13 amino acids long. Germline V gives CDR1 MRHNA, CDR2 SNTAGT. CDR3 bases: TGTGCCACCTCCGAAAGTTCAGATAGGGAGCAGTACTTC. It yields the protein CATSESSDREQYF.

The chain recombines TRBV10-3 with TRBJ2-1; TRBD2 agrees at 8 bases. The CDR3 is made up of 14 amino acids. With V trimmed by 4 bases and J by 8 bases, 7 bases remained unmatched. Looked up from germline, CDR1 is ENHRY and CDR2 is SYGVKD. The CDR3 nucleotides are TGTGCCATCAGTGGGCTAGCGGGCGTCGATGAGCAGTTCTTC. Translated, it gives CAISGLAGVDEQFF.

This clonotype has only a few counts. The chain employs TRBV19 and TRBJ2-6, with D perhaps TRBD1 (7 bases). Trimming shortened V by 5 bases and J by 4 bases, and 9 bases separated the two germline ends. The CDR3 is 14 amino acids. The germline V gene encodes CDR1 LNHDA and CDR2 SQIVND (reference sequence). The CDR3 DNA is TGTGCCAGTAGTGCGGGACAGGGGGCCAACGTCCTGACTTTC. The encoded protein is CASSAGQGANVLTF.

The chain employs TRBV3-1 and TRBJ2-4; 7 bases fit TRBD1. The J call is doubtful: the DNA matches TRBJ2-7 better. Germline V gene data show CDR1 as LGHDT and CDR2 as YNNKEL (reference sequence). The CDR3 consists of 14 residues. CDR3 region: CASSQILTGNEQYF. CDR3 nucleotides: TGTGCCAGCAGCCAAATACTGACAGGGAACGAGCAGTACTTC.

In its sample, this clonotype was seen a few times. The chain combines TRBV20-1 with TRBJ2-7, with 7 bases fitting TRBD2. Trimming removed 5 bases from V and 2 bases from J; junction bases left unmatched: 9. The CDR3 length is 14 residues. CDR1 and CDR2 from the germline V gene are DFQATT and SNEGSKA (reference sequence). CDR3 loop: CSAGGVGLPYEQYF. As DNA, the CDR3 is TGCAGTGCTGGTGGCGTGGGACTACCCTACGAGCAGTACTTC.

This rearrangement joins TRBV9 to TRBJ2-7; TRBD1 matches at 10 bases. The CDR3 contains 15 residues. From germline, CDR1 is SGDLS and CDR2 YYNGEE. V lost 3 bases and J lost 3; bases outside the gene matches: 6. CDR3 sequence reads: CASSGETGGLYEQYF. The CDR3 coding sequence is TGTGCCAGCAGCGGAGAGACAGGGGGCCTCTACGAGCAGTACTTC.

The chain combines TRBV28 with TRBJ1-2; 7 positions match TRBD1. V lost 9 bases and J lost 6; bases outside the gene matches: 7. This CDR3 comprises 12 residues. Germline-derived CDR1 and CDR2 are MDHEN and SYDVKM. This CDR3 reads CASNQGGHGYTF. Written as DNA, the CDR3 is TGTGCCAGTAACCAGGGGGGTCATGGCTACACCTTC.

This clonotype has more than one count but fewer than ten. The V call is TRBV5-1, the J call TRBJ2-3; D may correspond to TRBD1 or TRBD2 (5 bases each). V was trimmed by 1 base and J by 0 bases, leaving 6 bases between them. Germline lookup yields CDR1 SGHRS and CDR2 YFSETQ. The CDR3 spans 14 residues. The chain's CDR3 is CASSLWGSTDTQYF. CDR3 DNA sequence: TGCGCCAGCAGCTTGTGGGGGAGCACAGATACGCAGTATTTT.

In its sample, this clonotype was seen a few times. J is TRBJ2-1 and V is TRBV27; the D gene is possibly TRBD2 (5 bases). Deletions cut 3 bases from V and 0 bases from J, with 12 bases between. The germline CDR1 and CDR2 sequences are MNHEY and SMNVEV (reference sequence). The CDR3 is 16 residues long. As DNA, the CDR3 is TGTGCCAGCAGTTTTATGGCAACTAGCTCCTACAATGAGCAGTTCTTC. Translated, it gives CASSFMATSSYNEQFF.

Of note for this clonotype: In this CDR3 the conserved last residue, phenylalanine or tryptophan, is missing, so a read error is likely. The chain couples TRBV5-1 to TRBJ2-1, with 10 nucleotides matching TRBD1. This CDR3 has 19 residues. Germline lookup yields CDR1 SGHRS and CDR2 YFSETQ. The V and J ends lost 1 base and 7 bases, in that order; junction bases with no gene match: 17. CDR3 sequence reads: CASSLILATGGQTWNEQFV. The CDR3 bases are TGCGCCAGCAGCTTGATACTAGCGACAGGGGGCCAGACTTGGAATGAGCAGTTCGTC.

To note about this clonotype: Germline is not matched at one junction end, which may reflect a read error. The V and J genes are TRBV12-3 or TRBV12-4 and TRBJ2-7; 8 nucleotides agree with TRBD2. The CDR3 extends over 14 amino acids. CDR3 coding DNA: TGTGCCATCAGTGACCTGATACGGGGGGGAGAGCAGTACTTC. Amino acid sequence: CAISDLIRGGEQYF.

The CDR3 sequence: CSARRDLPNTEAFF. In DNA form, the CDR3 reads TGCAGTGCTAGAAGGGATCTTCCGAACACTGAAGCTTTCTTT. V and J are TRBV20-1 and TRBJ1-1; D remains ambiguous. CDR1 and CDR2 from the germline V gene are DFQATT and SNEGSKA (reference sequence). Trimming left V 2 bases short and J 1 base short, with 11 bases between. The CDR3 runs 14 residues.

The rearrangement links TRBV14 to TRBJ1-1; D gene uncertain. The CDR3 sequence is 12 residues long. The germline V gene has CDR1 SGHDN and CDR2 FVKESK. The V gene lost 4 bases and the J gene lost 8 bases, with 11 bases spanning the gap. CDR3 protein: CASSPLSGEAFF. CDR3 nucleotides: TGTGCCAGCAGCCCCCTCTCGGGGGAAGCTTTCTTT. Variable domain in full (rest from reference TRBV14 and TRBJ1-1): EAGVTQFPSHSVIEKGQTVTLRCDPISGHDNLYWYRRVMGKEIKFLLHFVKESKQDESGMPNNRFLAERTGGTYSTLKVQPAELEDSGVYFCASSPLSGEAFFGQGTRLTVV.

The CDR3 sequence is CAITLGGRVGAVPPLAKNIQYF. In DNA, the CDR3 is TGTGCCATCACTCTTGGGGGCAGGGTCGGAGCGGTTCCTCCGCTAGCCAAAAACATTCAGTACTTC. The rearrangement joins TRBV10-3 to TRBJ2-4; D is possibly TRBD1 (6 bases). Germline CDR1 reads ENHRY; CDR2 reads SYGVKD. The V end was cut by 7 bases, the J end by 0 bases, with 34 bases between. This CDR3 spans 22 amino acids.